The next 4 T cell receptor beta chains were all read from a single sample in a study of cytomegalovirus exposure and HLA in healthy donors. Libraries were prepared by immunoSEQ multiplex PCR; TCRdb keeps only in-frame clonotypes and omits some of them. The table has more than 90,000 clones, around 89% seen once. The sequencing input was PBMCs. These receptors all come from a man aged 18 to 35 in good health and CMV-seronegative.

This clone was recorded only once. In nucleotides, the CDR3 is TGTGCCAGCAGTTACTCCCAGAAAGCACGGGATGAGCAGTTCTTC. It codes for CASSYSQKARDEQFF. The genes are TRBV6-5 and TRBJ2-1; D unresolved. CDR1 is MNHEY, CDR2 SVGAGI, per germline. V lost 0 bases and J lost 8, with 14 bases in between. The CDR3 is made up of 15 amino acids.

The chain links TRBV7-9 to TRBJ2-2; 7 bases line up with TRBD1. With V trimmed by 1 base and J by 3 bases, 2 bases remained unmatched. The CDR3 is made up of 15 amino acids. Germline CDR1 SEHNR, CDR2 FQNEAQ (reference sequence). CDR3 protein: CASSLVTGDTGELFF. DNA for the CDR3: TGTGCCAGCAGCTTAGTAACAGGGGACACCGGGGAGCTGTTTTTT.

V and J are TRBV28 and TRBJ2-7; D possibly corresponds to TRBD2 (5 bases). The CDR3 contains 14 residues. V lost 1 base and J lost 2, with 9 bases in between. From germline, CDR1 is MDHEN and CDR2 SYDVKM. The CDR3 region has the DNA TGTGCCAGCAGTTTATTTCGGGGAACCTACGAGCAGTACTTC. As protein: CASSLFRGTYEQYF.

V is TRBV6-6 and J is TRBJ1-1; 7 positions match TRBD1. The germline V gene has CDR1 MNHNY and CDR2 SVGAGI (reference sequence). Trimming took 5 bases from V and 2 from J; bases not matched to a gene: 8. The CDR3 length is 15 residues. The DNA of the CDR3 is TGTGCCAGCAGTCCTAGACAGGGAGGAAACACTGAAGCTTTCTTT. Amino acid sequence: CASSPRQGGNTEAFF.